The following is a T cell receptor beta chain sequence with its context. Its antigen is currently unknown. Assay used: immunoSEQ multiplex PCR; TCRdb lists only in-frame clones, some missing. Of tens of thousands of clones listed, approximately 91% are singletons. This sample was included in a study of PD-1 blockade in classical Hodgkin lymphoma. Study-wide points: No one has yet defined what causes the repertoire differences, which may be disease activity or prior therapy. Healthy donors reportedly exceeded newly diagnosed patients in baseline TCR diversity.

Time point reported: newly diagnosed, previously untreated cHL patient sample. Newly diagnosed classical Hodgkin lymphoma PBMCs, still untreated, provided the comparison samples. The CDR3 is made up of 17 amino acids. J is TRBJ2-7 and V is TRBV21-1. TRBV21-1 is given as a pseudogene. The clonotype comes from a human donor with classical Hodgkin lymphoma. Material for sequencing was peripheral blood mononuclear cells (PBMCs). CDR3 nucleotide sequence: TGTGCCAGCAGCAAAGGCCAGAAACCAGGTGATGTAAGCGAGCAGTACGTC. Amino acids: CASSKGQKPGDVSEQYV.